The 26 T cell receptor beta chains below all came from one sample that was sequenced in a study of T cells after yellow fever vaccination. Each CDR3 protein is one row after TCRdb ran MiXCR on the 5' RACE reads. Here the sample spans approximately 610,000 distinct CDR3 sequences, about 17% being singletons. The material was PBMCs, obtained roughly 5 days after the first yellow fever vaccination. The source is a young man who received the YFV17D yellow fever vaccine.

The gene calls are TRBV29-1 and TRBJ1-1; D uncertain. V was shortened by 4 bases and J by 4 bases, with 13 bases between the two germline ends. There are 13 residues in the CDR3. Germline assignment: CDR1 SQVTM and CDR2 ANQGSEA. CDR3 sequence reads: CSVVPQSLTEAFF. The CDR3 bases are TGCAGCGTTGTACCCCAGTCACTCACTGAAGCTTTCTTT.

This clonotype has more than one count but fewer than ten. This rearrangement joins TRBV7-6 to TRBJ2-5; D is unresolved. V was pared by 6 bases and J by 4 bases, with 21 bases between. The CDR3 is made up of 16 amino acids. Germline V gives CDR1 SGHVS, CDR2 FNYEAQ. The CDR3 DNA is TGTGCCAGCAGTCTCCAAACCGAGGTCACCCGAGAGACCCAGTACTTC. Amino acids: CASSLQTEVTRETQYF.

There are a few counts of this clonotype. This chain uses TRBV21-1 with TRBJ1-5. TRBV21-1 is designated a pseudogene. The CDR3 length is 14 residues. The CDR3, as DNA: TGTGCCAGCAGCAATCTCCGACAAGTTCAGCCCCAGCATTTT. Its protein product is CASSNLRQVQPQHF.

This clonotype came up a few times. For the CDR3, the DNA is TGTGCCAGCAGCCAAGAACAGAGCACAGATACGCAGTATTTT. Its translation: CASSQEQSTDTQYF. This chain uses TRBV14 with TRBJ2-3; D is undetermined. The germline gives CDR1 SGHDN, CDR2 FVKESK. Trimming removed 0 bases at V and 0 bases at J, with 4 bases between. The CDR3 is made up of 14 amino acids.

This clonotype was recorded many times. The chain carries TRBV18 and TRBJ2-2, with D uncertain. This CDR3 contains 12 residues. Germline CDR1 reads KGHSH; CDR2 reads LQKENI. Trimming pared 4 bases from V and 7 bases from J, leaving 7 bases between. DNA for the CDR3: TGTGCCAGCTCACAGACAAGCGGGGAGCTGTTTTTT. Translated: CASSQTSGELFF.

This clonotype showed up just a few times. V is TRBV20-1 and J is TRBJ2-1; 9 bases fit TRBD2. This CDR3 region has 15 residues. Trimming cost V 3 bases and J 5 bases; bases outside gene matches: 8. The germline V gene encodes CDR1 DFQATT and CDR2 SNEGSKA (reference sequence). The CDR3, as DNA: TGCAGTGCTAGTCCCCGCGGGGGGGTAAACAATGAGCAGTTCTTC. It yields the protein CSASPRGGVNNEQFF.

The J gene is TRBJ1-1, the V gene TRBV7-2; no firm D call. V shed 3 bases and J shed 3 bases, with 8 bases lying between them. Germline V lookup: CDR1 SGHTA, CDR2 FQGNSA. The CDR3 runs to 13 residues. CDR3 region: CASSFTVDTEAFF. As DNA, the CDR3 is TGTGCCAGCAGCTTTACGGTGGACACTGAAGCTTTCTTT.

This clonotype was seen only a few times. The chain links TRBV6-2 or TRBV6-3 to TRBJ2-2; TRBD1 is a possible D gene (6 bases). This CDR3 has 15 amino acids. Trimming removed 4 bases from V and 4 bases from J, with 13 bases in between. The germline V gene has CDR1 MNHEY and CDR2 SVGEGT. The CDR3 nucleotides are TGTGCCAGCAGTTCCCCTACAGGGTCCACCGGGGAGCTGTTTTTT. As protein: CASSSPTGSTGELFF.

This clonotype has only a few counts. This chain links TRBV10-1 with TRBJ2-3; weak D call: TRBD2 (6 bases). Germline lookup yields CDR1 WNHNN and CDR2 SYGVQD (reference sequence). This CDR3 contains 13 residues. Trimming removed 6 bases at V and 8 bases at J, with 15 bases between. CDR3 sequence reads: CASSPTSLGTQYF. The CDR3 DNA follows: TGCGCCAGCAGCCCCACTAGCCTCGGTACGCAGTATTTT.

This clonotype was counted many times. This chain uses TRBV5-1 with TRBJ1-3; possible D gene TRBD1, 5 bases. This CDR3 comprises 17 residues. Trimming pared 4 bases from V and 0 bases from J, leaving 17 bases between. The V gene's germline CDR1 is SGHRS and CDR2 YFSETQ. The CDR3 loop reads CASSPGYRPASGNTIYF. The CDR3 DNA sequence: TGCGCCAGCAGCCCAGGCTACAGGCCTGCCTCTGGAAACACCATATATTTT.

This clonotype was counted a few times. The chain joins TRBV4-1 to TRBJ2-3; D is possibly TRBD2 (5 bases). There are 14 residues in the CDR3. Germline V CDR1 and CDR2: MGHRA, YSYEKL. Trimming left V 0 bases short and J 4 bases short, with 8 bases between. CDR3 loop: CASSQDRRADTQYF. The CDR3 DNA sequence: TGCGCCAGCAGCCAAGATCGGCGGGCAGATACGCAGTATTTT.

This clonotype was seen more than once but under ten times. V is TRBV27 and J is TRBJ2-7, with TRBD1 matching over 10 bases. V shed 6 bases and J 2 bases; nucleotides not matched to a gene: 7. Germline CDR1 is MNHEY and CDR2 is SMNVEV (reference sequence). The CDR3 totals 15 residues. The CDR3 sequence is CASRPRGTGAYEQYV. The CDR3 bases are TGTGCCAGCAGACCCAGGGGGACAGGGGCCTACGAGCAGTACGTC.

In its sample, this clonotype was seen many times. The chain is built from TRBV5-1 and TRBJ1-4; 8 bases align to TRBD1. The CDR3 length is 15 residues. CDR1 is SGHRS and CDR2 is YFSETQ in the germline V gene. The V segment lost 2 bases and the J segment 8 bases; nucleotides outside the gene matches: 8. CDR3: CASSFEPGQEEKLFF. The CDR3 nucleotides are TGCGCCAGCAGCTTCGAACCGGGACAGGAGGAAAAACTGTTTTTT.

This chain uses TRBV20-1 with TRBJ1-6; no definite D call. The V gene's germline CDR1 is DFQATT and CDR2 SNEGSKA (reference sequence). V lost 3 bases and J lost 10, with 13 bases in between. The CDR3 contains 13 residues. CDR3 residues: CSASSGVSSPLHF. CDR3 nucleotide sequence: TGCAGTGCTAGTTCCGGGGTATCGTCACCCCTCCACTTT.

Points on this clonotype: Likely a read error: the CDR3 ends without its conserved phenylalanine or tryptophan. The genes are TRBV12-3 or TRBV12-4 and TRBJ2-7; D is perhaps TRBD1 (6 bases). Trimming cost V 5 bases and J 0 bases, with 14 bases left between them. The CDR3 is 15 amino acids. The CDR3 region has the DNA TGTGCCAGCAGTGCCCAGACAGGTTACTCCTACGAGCAGTACTTA. This encodes CASSAQTGYSYEQYL.

The chain is built from TRBV24-1 and TRBJ1-5; the D gene is possibly TRBD1 (5 bases). V lost 7 bases and J lost 3, with 9 bases in between. There are 13 residues in the CDR3. Germline loops: CDR1 KGHDR, CDR2 SFDVKD. As DNA, the CDR3 is TGTGCCACCAGCCCGGGACTCAATCAGCCCCAGCATTTT. This codes for CATSPGLNQPQHF.

The sample holds a few counts of this clonotype. The chain has TRBV5-6 and TRBJ2-1, with D possibly matching TRBD1 (6 bases). The CDR3 consists of 15 residues. Between the trimmed V and J ends, which lost 2 bases and 2 bases, there was a span of 11 bases. CDR1 SGHDT and CDR2 YYEEEE come from the germline V gene. The CDR3, as DNA: TGTGCCAGCAGCTTAGGGGGTATAACCTACAATGAGCAGTTCTTC. As protein: CASSLGGITYNEQFF.

Note on this clonotype: At one end, the junction sequence differs from germline, possibly due to a read error. V usage is TRBV20-1 and J usage is TRBJ2-3; TRBD2 agrees at 8 bases. This CDR3 contains 15 residues. Germline CDR1 is DFQATT and CDR2 is SNEGSKA (reference sequence). Written as DNA, the CDR3 is TGCAGTGCTCCCCGGGGGGGGCAGGGCACAGATACGCCGTATTTT. Translation gives CSAPRGGQGTDTPYF.

This clonotype came up a few times. This chain connects TRBV7-2 to TRBJ1-6, with TRBD1 as a possible D gene (6 bases). From germline, CDR1 is SGHTA and CDR2 FQGNSA. V was pared by 5 bases and J by 10 bases, with 18 bases between. This CDR3 is 15 amino acids long. The CDR3 loop reads CASSRQGGVGSPLHF. CDR3 DNA: TGTGCCAGCAGCCGTCAAGGGGGTGTAGGGTCACCCCTCCACTTT.

This clonotype has a handful of counts. The genes are TRBV2 and TRBJ1-1, with 8 bases aligning to TRBD1. This CDR3 comprises 12 residues. The ends lost 6 bases at V and 6 bases at J; junction bases unmatched: 3. Germline loops: CDR1 SNHLY, CDR2 FYNNEI. The CDR3 region has the DNA TGTGCCAGCAGGACAGGGGTCGCTGAAGCTTTCTTT. Translation: CASRTGVAEAFF.

The count of this clonotype is one. CDR3 in DNA: TGTGCCAGCTCACCACCAGGACGTTATAGCAATCAGCCCCAGCATTTT. It specifies CASSPPGRYSNQPQHF. This sequence joins TRBV18 and TRBJ1-5; D unresolved. V lost 0 bases, J lost 0 bases, and 9 bases lay in between. This CDR3 spans 16 amino acids. Germline assignment: CDR1 KGHSH and CDR2 LQKENI.

The CDR3 nucleotides are TGTGCCAGCAGCACGGGACTAGCAAATGAGCAGTTCTTC. This sequence encodes CASSTGLANEQFF. V is TRBV6-6 and J is TRBJ2-1; TRBD2 aligns across 9 bases. With 6 bases clipped from V and 7 bases from J, the junction kept 4 bases outside the gene matches. The CDR3 runs to 13 residues. Germline V lookup: CDR1 MNHNY, CDR2 SVGAGI (reference sequence).

This clonotype has only a few counts. V usage is TRBV20-1 and J usage is TRBJ1-5, with D hard to call. Germline values: CDR1 DFQATT, CDR2 SNEGSKA (reference sequence). The V end was cut by 5 bases, the J end by 4 bases, with 12 bases between. The CDR3 runs to 13 residues. The CDR3: CSAPLAGNQPQHF. CDR3 coding DNA: TGCAGTGCTCCCCTAGCGGGGAATCAGCCCCAGCATTTT.

This clonotype was seen more than once but under ten times. The chain couples TRBV12-3 or TRBV12-4 to TRBJ2-7; 7 nucleotides line up with TRBD2. V shed 3 bases and J 6 bases; nucleotides not matched to a gene: 8. The CDR3 sequence is 14 residues long. DNA for the CDR3: TGTGCCAGCAGTTTTCGCCGGGGGAGGGTCGAGCAGTACTTC. Protein: CASSFRRGRVEQYF.

The CDR3 DNA reads as TGCGCCAGCAGCCCGGCTTTGGGGGCGGACTACGAGCAGTACGTC. Its translation: CASSPALGADYEQYV. The chain uses TRBV5-1 and TRBJ2-7, with a weak D call TRBD1 (6 bases). Germline V gene lookup returns CDR1 SGHRS and CDR2 YFSETQ. The CDR3 runs 15 residues. V gave up 4 bases and J gave up 3 bases, with 17 bases separating them.

This clonotype was recorded a few times. The chain is built from TRBV20-1 and TRBJ1-2; weak D call: TRBD1 (5 bases). From germline, CDR1 is DFQATT and CDR2 SNEGSKA (reference sequence). The ends were cut back, 2 bases at V and 4 bases at J, with 20 bases in the middle. The CDR3 is 16 amino acids. The CDR3 DNA is TGCAGTGCTAGAATGGGGCGTCTTCGTCGGGGCTATGGCTACACCTTC. Translation: CSARMGRLRRGYGYTF.